Listed here are 4 T cell receptor beta chains from one sample, sequenced in a study of OX40 agonist ivuxolimab in advanced cancers. Produced via immunoSEQ multiplex PCR; TCRdb's table is partial and in-frame only. The table includes around 95,000 clones, around nine tenths detected once. The sample consisted of CD4+ or CD8+ T cells sorted from blood, taken in a trial of the OX40 agonist ivuxolimab. These TCRs come from an adult with an advanced solid tumor such as melanoma, head and neck, liver or kidney cancer.

The chain employs TRBV6-1 and TRBJ2-5; 7 bases agree with TRBD2. V shed 4 bases and J 4 bases; nucleotides not matched to a gene: 3. The CDR3 runs to 13 residues. Germline V gene data show CDR1 as MNHNS and CDR2 as SASEGT. The CDR3 protein is CASSVGGRETQYF. The CDR3 DNA is TGTGCCAGCAGTGTGGGAGGGCGAGAGACCCAGTACTTC.

The chain recombines TRBV5-4 with TRBJ2-3; 13 nucleotides align to TRBD2. Germline lookup yields CDR1 SGHNT and CDR2 YYREEE (reference sequence). CDR3 size: 16 residues. J lost 5 bases, V lost 4 bases, and 7 bases had no gene match. The CDR3: CASSIGLAGVGDTQYF. CDR3 sequence (DNA): TGTGCCAGCAGCATTGGACTAGCGGGAGTTGGAGATACGCAGTATTTT.

The rearrangement joins TRBV10-3 to TRBJ2-1; 14 bases align to TRBD2. Germline loops: CDR1 ENHRY, CDR2 SYGVKD. V lost 11 bases and J lost 8; bases outside the gene matches: 8. This CDR3 is built from 14 residues. CDR3 DNA sequence: TGTGCCGGGACTAGCGGGAGTGGTTTCGATGAGCAGTTCTTC. Its protein product is CAGTSGSGFDEQFF.

The rearrangement uses TRBV5-1 and TRBJ2-1; D gene ambiguous. V lost 1 base to trimming and J lost 0 bases, with 11 bases between them. The CDR3 sequence is 16 residues long. The germline V gene has CDR1 SGHRS and CDR2 YFSETQ. DNA of the CDR3: TGCGCCAGCAGCTTGAGCTCGGGTAGCTCCTACAATGAGCAGTTCTTC. Protein: CASSLSSGSSYNEQFF. Drawing the rest from reference TRBV5-1 and TRBJ2-1, the complete variable domain is KAGVTQTPRYLIKTRGQQVTLSCSPISGHRSVSWYQQTPGQGLQFLFEYFSETQRNKGNFPGRFSGRQFSNSRSEMNVSTLELGDSALYLCASSLSSGSSYNEQFFGPGTRLTVL.